The 15 T cell receptor beta chains below were found in one sample sequenced in a study of technical replicates of blood from several donors. The table came from immunoSEQ multiplex PCR; TCRdb's copy has only in-frame clones and leaves some out. In the table there are 65,000 to 90,000 clones, over 90% of which are singletons. What was sequenced was PBMCs. These receptors all stem from a human donor in good health. Some clones in this sample may be carry-over from other donors' samples.

The J gene is TRBJ2-3, the V gene TRBV11-3; 9 bases agree with TRBD1. The germline V gene encodes CDR1 SGHNT and CDR2 YENEEA. This CDR3 region has 15 residues. With 4 bases clipped from V and 4 bases from J, the junction kept 6 bases outside the gene matches. CDR3 residues: CASSYGQGMSDTQYF. DNA of the CDR3: TGTGCCAGCAGCTACGGACAGGGGATGTCAGATACGCAGTATTTT.

The chain uses TRBV7-2 and TRBJ1-3, with 10 positions matching TRBD1. V dropped 4 bases and J dropped 1; count of bases not matched to a gene: 4. The CDR3 totals 16 residues. Germline CDR1 and CDR2: SGHTA and FQGNSA. CDR3: CASSSRQGASGNTIYF. In DNA form, the CDR3 reads TGTGCCAGCAGCTCCAGACAGGGGGCGTCTGGAAACACCATATATTTT.

The chain uses TRBV5-1 and TRBJ2-7; TRBD1 matches 8 bases. Germline CDR1 is SGHRS and CDR2 is YFSETQ. The junction had 5 bases not matched to a gene; V was cut back by 0 bases and J by 6 bases. The CDR3 contains 14 residues. The CDR3: CASSLEAGGGEQYF. The DNA for the CDR3 is TGCGCCAGCAGCTTGGAGGCAGGGGGCGGCGAGCAGTACTTC. The full variable domain, with the rest looked up from reference TRBV5-1 and TRBJ2-7, is KAGVTQTPRYLIKTRGQQVTLSCSPISGHRSVSWYQQTPGQGLQFLFEYFSETQRNKGNFPGRFSGRQFSNSRSEMNVSTLELGDSALYLCASSLEAGGGEQYFGPGTRLTVT.

The V and J genes are TRBV5-4 and TRBJ2-7; 7 positions match TRBD1. Trimming at V came to 2 bases and at J to 5 bases, leaving 10 bases not matched to a gene. Germline lookup yields CDR1 SGHNT and CDR2 YYREEE (reference sequence). The CDR3 is 15 residues long. As DNA, the CDR3 is TGTGCCAGCAGCTTAGTTCCGGGACAGTTTAACGAGCAGTACTTC. Protein: CASSLVPGQFNEQYF.

This chain connects TRBV27 to TRBJ1-6; 7 bases are a match to TRBD1. The V gene end was trimmed by 1 base and the J gene end by 8 bases; junction bases not matched to a gene: 5. This CDR3 region has 15 residues. In germline, CDR1 is MNHEY, CDR2 SMNVEV (reference sequence). The DNA of the CDR3 is TGTGCCAGCAGTTTATTAGGGGGCTTGGATTCACCCCTCCACTTT. This sequence encodes CASSLLGGLDSPLHF.

The chain uses TRBV5-1 and TRBJ2-5; maybe TRBD2 (6 bases). The V gene lost 5 bases and the J gene lost 0 bases, with 17 bases spanning the gap. Germline V gene lookup returns CDR1 SGHRS and CDR2 YFSETQ. CDR3 length: 16 residues. The CDR3 region is CASSSVGRPYQETQYF. As DNA, the CDR3 is TGCGCCAGCAGTTCTGTGGGGAGGCCCTACCAAGAGACCCAGTACTTC.

CDR3 in amino acids: CASQSTDNYGYTF. Here the CDR3 DNA reads TGTGCCAGCCAGAGTACAGACAACTATGGCTACACCTTC. The chain has TRBV19 and TRBJ1-2; D is undetermined. CDR1 is LNHDA and CDR2 is SQIVND in the germline V gene (reference sequence). The germline V and J ends were trimmed by 9 bases and 2 bases, with 13 bases remaining between them. CDR3 length: 13 residues.

The chain recombines TRBV11-2 with TRBJ1-1, with D unresolved. V dropped 6 bases and J dropped 8 bases, with 13 bases sitting between them. The CDR3 sequence is 12 residues long. Germline lookup yields CDR1 SGHAT and CDR2 FQNNGV. CDR3 coding DNA: TGTGCCAGCAGTAAGGATGGAGTAGAAGCTTTCTTT. This encodes CASSKDGVEAFF.

This clone was recorded only once. The rearrangement joins TRBV29-1 to TRBJ2-2; TRBD1 matches 9 bases. The CDR3 length is 14 residues. J was trimmed by 1 base and V by 4 bases; bases with no gene match: 1. Germline assignment: CDR1 SQVTM and CDR2 ANQGSEA. CDR3 coding DNA: TGCAGCGTTGGGACAGGGGAGAACACCGGGGAGCTGTTTTTT. Protein product: CSVGTGENTGELFF.

This chain uses TRBV9 with TRBJ2-1; D is uncertain. Germline loops: CDR1 SGDLS, CDR2 YYNGEE. The CDR3 extends over 16 amino acids. Trimming removed 2 bases at V and 0 bases at J, with 12 bases between. The CDR3 sequence is CASSVSPLSSYNEQFF. CDR3 nucleotide sequence: TGTGCCAGCAGCGTTTCTCCATTGAGCTCCTACAATGAGCAGTTCTTC.

This chain connects TRBV19 to TRBJ1-2, with D hard to call. Germline V gives CDR1 LNHDA, CDR2 SQIVND (reference sequence). Trimming took 1 base from V and 4 from J, leaving 7 bases between them. CDR3 length: 13 amino acids. The CDR3 sequence: CASSIAGPYGYTF. The CDR3 DNA reads as TGTGCCAGTAGTATAGCGGGTCCCTATGGCTACACCTTC.

This clone was seen only a few times. The V gene is TRBV2, the J gene TRBJ2-7; possible D gene TRBD1, 5 bases. This CDR3 is built from 15 residues. V lost 3 bases to trimming and J lost 0 bases, with 12 bases between them. CDR1 and CDR2 (germline): SNHLY, FYNNEI. The CDR3 nucleotides read TGTGCCAGCAGTGATGGTCAGGGATCCTCCTACGAGCAGTACTTC. Protein sequence: CASSDGQGSSYEQYF.

The chain joins TRBV7-9 to TRBJ2-2, with 10 bases matching TRBD2. This CDR3 comprises 16 residues. Germline V gene data show CDR1 as SEHNR and CDR2 as FQNEAQ (reference sequence). J was trimmed by 3 bases and V by 5 bases; bases with no gene match: 6. The CDR3 DNA sequence: TGTGCCAGCAGCGGACTACTAGCGGGGTACACCGGGGAGCTGTTTTTT. Translation gives CASSGLLAGYTGELFF.

The rearrangement joins TRBV19 to TRBJ2-7; the D gene is possibly TRBD2 (5 bases). This CDR3 region has 15 residues. Per germline, CDR1 LNHDA and CDR2 SQIVND (reference sequence). Deletions cut 5 bases from V and 3 bases from J, with 17 bases between. The CDR3 DNA is TGTGCCAGTAGTCCGACGTACGGAGGCTACTACGAGCAGTACTTC. This translates into CASSPTYGGYYEQYF.

This clone was recorded many times. The chain uses TRBV7-9 and TRBJ1-1; D gene unclear. V was clipped by 3 bases and J by 8 bases, with 7 bases between them. Germline assignment: CDR1 SEHNR and CDR2 FQNEAQ (reference sequence). The CDR3 spans 11 residues. The CDR3: CASSFVGEAFF. CDR3 sequence (DNA): TGTGCCAGCAGCTTCGTTGGCGAAGCTTTCTTT.